What follows are 9 T cell receptor beta chains derived from one specimen sequenced in a study of T cell responses to AZD1222 COVID-19 vaccine (dated by TCRdb to 2020 to 2022). Library prep was done by the immunoSEQ multiplex PCR assay. TCRdb re-hosts the immuneACCESS table, in-frame sequences only. Its copies lack some clones; in the studies checked, an unresolved V gene accounts for under half of them, and the cause for the rest is not known. This sample has under 100,000 clones in its table, and approximately 85% of those were observed once. 9.5% to 13% of the sample belongs to the ten largest clones. The sample's time point label, decoded: about 28 days (+/-7) after the second vaccine dose. This material consisted of peripheral blood, taken 28 days after the second AZD1222 dose. The receptors shown here come from an adult who received the AZD1222 COVID-19 vaccine.

The rearrangement links TRBV5-1 to TRBJ2-7; D ambiguous. The V end lost 4 bases, the J end lost 5 bases, and 16 bases lay between the germline ends. Germline V gene data show CDR1 as SGHRS and CDR2 as YFSETQ. This CDR3 spans 14 amino acids. The CDR3 DNA follows: TGCGCCAGCAGCGCCGAATACTTAGCCCACGAGCAGTACTTC. Encoded protein: CASSAEYLAHEQYF.

The chain carries TRBV9 and TRBJ2-2; 9 bases fit TRBD1. The ends lost 4 bases at V and 1 base at J; junction bases unmatched: 14. CDR1 SGDLS and CDR2 YYNGEE come from the germline V gene. CDR3 length: 19 amino acids. This CDR3 reads CASSPWTGAGLGNTGELFF. CDR3 DNA: TGTGCCAGCAGCCCGTGGACAGGGGCAGGTTTAGGGAACACCGGGGAGCTGTTTTTT.

This chain connects TRBV7-2 to TRBJ1-1; a possible D gene is TRBD1 (5 bases). This CDR3 spans 13 amino acids. Germline V CDR1 and CDR2: SGHTA, FQGNSA. V shed 3 bases and J shed 10 bases, with 15 bases lying between them. The CDR3 coding sequence is TGTGCCAGCAGCTTGGGGGATCTCTTGGGAGCTTTCTTT. It codes for CASSLGDLLGAFF.

A single count supports this clone. The chain links TRBV7-8 to TRBJ2-2, with TRBD2 matching over 11 bases. Germline CDR1 and CDR2: SGHVS and FQNEAQ. The CDR3 has 17 residues. Trimming at V came to 1 base and at J to 1 base, leaving 2 bases not matched to a gene. The CDR3 protein is CASSLGGTSGNTGELFF. The CDR3 DNA reads TGTGCCAGCAGCTTAGGCGGGACTAGCGGGAACACCGGGGAGCTGTTTTTT.

V usage is TRBV19 and J usage is TRBJ1-2, with D uncertain. This CDR3 region has 15 residues. The germline V gene encodes CDR1 LNHDA and CDR2 SQIVND (reference sequence). V lost 2 bases and J 8 bases, leaving 18 bases between the germline ends. CDR3: CASSISAGPVRGYTF. The DNA for the CDR3 is TGTGCCAGTAGTATATCGGCGGGCCCTGTGCGGGGCTACACCTTC.

The chain has TRBV6-6 and TRBJ2-2, with 8 bases matching TRBD1. Germline CDR1 and CDR2: MNHNY and SVGAGI (reference sequence). The CDR3 contains 15 residues. The ends lost 6 bases at V and 6 bases at J; junction bases unmatched: 9. The CDR3 here is CASRTPRQGSGELFF. The CDR3 nucleotides read TGTGCCAGCAGGACGCCGCGACAGGGGTCCGGGGAGCTGTTTTTT.

This sequence joins TRBV24-1 and TRBJ1-2; TRBD1 is a possible D gene (5 bases). Germline V gene data show CDR1 as KGHDR and CDR2 as SFDVKD. Trimming removed 9 bases from V and 7 bases from J, with 26 bases in between. The length of the CDR3 is 16 residues. CDR3 loop: CATGGTREQPFRGYTF. The CDR3 DNA follows: TGTGCCACCGGGGGGACCCGAGAGCAGCCGTTCCGTGGCTACACCTTC.

CDR3: CASSPGADGPQHF. The CDR3 DNA reads TGTGCCAGCTCACCCGGCGCGGACGGGCCCCAGCATTTT. The genes are TRBV18 and TRBJ1-5, with D unresolved. The CDR3 spans 13 residues. CDR1 is KGHSH and CDR2 is LQKENI in the germline V gene. Trimming pared 3 bases from V and 9 bases from J, leaving 12 bases between.

The genes are TRBV27 and TRBJ1-4; possibly TRBD1 for D (6 bases). The CDR3 has 16 residues. Trimming pared 3 bases from V and 4 bases from J, leaving 15 bases between. The germline CDR1 and CDR2 sequences are MNHEY and SMNVEV (reference sequence). In DNA form, the CDR3 reads TGTGCCAGCAGTTTGAGGGCAGGGGACTATAATGAAAAACTGTTTTTT. Translating gives CASSLRAGDYNEKLFF. The full variable domain, completed using reference TRBV27 and TRBJ1-4, is EAQVTQNPRYLITVTGKKLTVTCSQNMNHEYMSWYRQDPGLGLRQIYYSMNVEVTDKGDVPEGYKVSRKEKRNFPLILESPSPNQTSLYFCASSLRAGDYNEKLFFGSGTQLSVL.